This T cell receptor (beta chain) was retrieved from a study of blood T cell repertoires in COVID-19 (dated by TCRdb to 2019 to 2021). About the study as a whole: Samples covering the acute and convalescent phases of COVID-19 were provided by collaborators in the United States, Italy and Spain. The prospective study material was composed of cDNA or gDNA derived from T cells, B-cell-depleted T cells, or PBMCs. The dataset comprised deeply sampled blood TCRbeta repertoires from subjects exposed to, actively infected with, or recovered from COVID-19. A freely available public database, intended as a resource for researchers studying the immune response to SARS-CoV-2, is where the repertoires were released. Samples came from the ongoing ImmuneRACE study (first 160 participants) plus 1,254 subjects from 6 global collaborators. Nearly every sample came with metadata listing a de-identified subject ID, COVID-19 status, age in years and sex. Where available, HLA class I and class II types were taken from metadata supplied by the sample provider and were not determined by assay-based typing. General findings and caveats noted by the study authors: The quantity of clinical and demographic metadata differed by source and by participant and was supplied without curation.

CDR1 is given as ENHRY and CDR2 as SYGVKD, both from the germline V gene. Counted from cysteine to phenylalanine, this CDR3 has 16 amino acids. Only the CDR3 region is kept as DNA, spanning 48 bases read in frame from base 1. Relative to germline, V is 3 bases shorter and J is 0 bases shorter, with 12 bases between their ends. Whole blood was collected in K2EDTA tubes by collaborating institutions according to the institutions' own protocols. For TCRbeta analysis, collaborators shipped samples in one of three forms: frozen whole blood, isolated PBMCs, or DNA extracted from either of those sample types. TCRbeta CDR3 regions were amplified from genomic DNA by means of the immunoSEQ Assay, a bias-controlled multiplex PCR. In the source study's methods: The number of nucleated cells in each sample was estimated from the amplification of reference gene primers within the assay. To quantify the absolute abundance of each unique TCRbeta CDR3 rearrangement, sequence reads were collapsed and filtered. For each sample, productive Simpson clonality was calculated as the square root of Simpson's diversity index across productive rearrangements. Entries here come from immuneACCESS through TCRdb and include only in-frame sequences with V and J called. Some clones fail to appear in such tables; in the studies checked, an unresolved V gene covers under half of the shortfall, and the cause of the remainder is unknown. V and J calls and clone size are as listed in that table; D and trimming were resolved from the DNA. The table for this sample lists 160,000 or so clones; roughly 90% of them were counted only once. About 2.8% of the sample is in the top ten clones.

A remark on this clone: Its recognized antigen is unknown. Base qualities are missing; no much larger clone stands one base away.

The specimen sequenced was peripheral blood. The chain is made from TRBV10-3 and TRBJ2-1, and TRBD2 may be the D gene, going by 5 matching bases. The sequence was collected from a man in his 60s with acute or convalescent COVID-19. The DNA reads as follows: TGTGCCATCAGTGACCTCAGCGGAAGCTCCTACAATGAGCAGTTCTTC. It translates as CAISDLSGSSYNEQFF.